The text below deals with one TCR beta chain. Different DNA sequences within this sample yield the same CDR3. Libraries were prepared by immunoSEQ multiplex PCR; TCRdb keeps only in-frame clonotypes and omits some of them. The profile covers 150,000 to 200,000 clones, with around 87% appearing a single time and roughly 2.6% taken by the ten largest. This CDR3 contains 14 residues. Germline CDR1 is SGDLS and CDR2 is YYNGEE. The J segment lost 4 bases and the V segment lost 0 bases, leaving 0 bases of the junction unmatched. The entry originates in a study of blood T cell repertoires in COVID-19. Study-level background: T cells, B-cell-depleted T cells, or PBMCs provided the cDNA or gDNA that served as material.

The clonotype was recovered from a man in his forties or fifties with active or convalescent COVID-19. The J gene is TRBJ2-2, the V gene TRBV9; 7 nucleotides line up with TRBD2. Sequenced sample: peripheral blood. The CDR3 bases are TGTGCCAGCAGCGTAGGCGGGGGCACCGGGGAGCTGTTTTTT. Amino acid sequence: CASSVGGGTGELFF.